The clone carrying this T cell receptor (beta chain) showed up many times. The antigen remains unidentified. This sample is part of a study of identical twins. Study findings and constraints: Diverse VJ usage suggested most zero-insertion clonotypes were not invariant T cells. Cross-sectional statistics, not tracking of the same donors, supported the conclusions. Models underestimated TCR alpha sharing (out-of-frame) in monozygotic twins.

TCRdb used MiXCR to reprocess the 5' RACE reads, holding one entry per CDR3 protein. The data contain approximately 670,000 distinct CDR3 sequences, 5.5% to 7.5% of them singletons. V lost 6 bases to trimming and J lost 2 bases, with 14 bases between them. The germline gives CDR1 MDHEN, CDR2 SYDVKM. This CDR3 region has 14 residues. Material for sequencing was naive T cells sorted from blood. This clonotype was sampled from a man younger than 30 in good health. This chain links TRBV28 with TRBJ2-7; maybe TRBD2 (6 bases). In DNA, the CDR3 is TGTGCCAGCAGGCCGGGGACTCCGACCTACGAGCAGTACTTC. Residues: CASRPGTPTYEQYF.